The clone carrying this T cell receptor (beta chain) was seen more than once but under ten times. No antigen is known for it. In making TCR cDNA, 5'RACE template switching added a universal primer site and UMIs to it. One entry per CDR3 protein results from TCRdb running MiXCR on the 5' RACE reads. The sample consists of 300,000 to 350,000 distinct CDR3 sequences, almost 4% of them appearing once. The sample originates from a study of T cells after yellow fever vaccination. Study as a whole: For low cell numbers, libraries were made with SMART-Seq v4 Ultra Low Input.

There are 14 residues in the CDR3. V gave up 4 bases and J gave up 3 bases, with 9 bases separating them. Per the germline V gene, CDR1 is MNHEY and CDR2 is SVGAGI. Whole-study findings and limits: Peaking on day 5 versus 15, the secondary response was faster but weaker. The appearance of a small share of clonotypes in both CD4 and CD8 compartments was observed.

The sequence was collected from a man aged 18 to 35 who received the YFV17D yellow fever vaccine. The chain joins TRBV6-5 to TRBJ1-4; tentative D call: TRBD1 (5 bases). Specimen: PBMCs, collected 5 days after the yellow fever booster vaccination. CDR3 sequence (DNA): TGTGCCAGCAGTTGGAGACAGTCTAATGAAAAACTGTTTTTT. This codes for CASSWRQSNEKLFF.